This T cell receptor beta chain stems from a study of T cells in localized non-small cell lung cancer. The CDR3 extends over 13 amino acids. Germline-derived CDR1 and CDR2 are SGHTA and FQGNSA. With 1 base removed from V and 7 bases from J, the gap between germline ends came to 10 bases. Study-wide findings and caveats: It was uninvolved adjacent lung that showed the highest T cell clonality, exceeding tumor. In the blood, greater T cell density corresponded to longer overall survival. The study detected a median approximately 54 of the top 100 tumor clones in adjacent lung. Heterogeneity within the tumor remains possible, as just one region underwent sequencing.

Here immunoSEQ multiplex PCR was the method, and the copy in TCRdb shows in-frame clones only, minus some. This sample has under 65,000 clones, with roughly 90% found just once. This clone was observed once. What it binds is unknown. The source material was peripheral blood, sampled before any cancer treatment. The rearrangement links TRBV7-2 to TRBJ2-5; tentatively, D is TRBD1 (6 bases). This receptor was identified in a man aged 40 to 70 with stage I squamous cell lung carcinoma. CDR3 residues: CASSLGGLGTQYF. The DNA of the CDR3 is TGTGCCAGCAGCTTAGGGGGGCTGGGGACCCAGTACTTC.